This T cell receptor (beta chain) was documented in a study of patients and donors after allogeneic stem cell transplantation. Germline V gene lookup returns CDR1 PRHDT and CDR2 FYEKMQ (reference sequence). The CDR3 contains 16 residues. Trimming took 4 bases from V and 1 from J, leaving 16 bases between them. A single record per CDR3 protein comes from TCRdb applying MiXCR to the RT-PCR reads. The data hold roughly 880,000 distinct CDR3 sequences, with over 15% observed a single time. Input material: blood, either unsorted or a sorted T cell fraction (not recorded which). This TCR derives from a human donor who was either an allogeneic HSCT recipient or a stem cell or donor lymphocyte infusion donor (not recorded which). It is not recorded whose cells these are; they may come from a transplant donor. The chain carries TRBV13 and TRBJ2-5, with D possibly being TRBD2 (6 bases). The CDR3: CASSSPGTSIQETQYF. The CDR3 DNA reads TGTGCCAGCAGCTCCCCCGGGACTTCTATCCAAGAGACCCAGTACTTC.